The rows below give T cell receptor beta chains drawn from one sample of a study of control samples from healthy donors and cancer patients. Method: immunoSEQ multiplex PCR; TCRdb's copy keeps in-frame clones and lacks some. The data hold some 140,000 clones, with approximately 89% observed a single time. Sample: PBMCs. Every receptor here comes from a man aged 50-60 years with head and neck cancer. Each CDR3 is given with its conserved first and last residue. The D gene is left open where the match is weak. The size entry is marked missing in some rows and otherwise reads once, few, many or a size class.

cdr3_aa cdr3_nt clone_size j_call d_call v_call
CASGLSIDTEAFF TGTGCTAGTGGTTTGTCTATAGACACTGAAGCTTTCTTT few TRBJ1-1 . TRBV12-5
CASSLKPPSGGYTDTQYF TGTGCCAGCAGCTTAAAACCTCCTAGCGGGGGGTACACAGATACGCAGTATTTT . TRBJ2-3 TRBD2 TRBV7-2
CASSVQGGNQPQHF TGTGCCAGCTCGGTACAGGGAGGCAATCAGCCCCAGCATTTT . TRBJ1-5 . TRBV3-1/TRBV3-2
CAISDLTDEAFF TGTGCCATCAGTGATCTTACAGATGAAGCTTTCTTT . TRBJ1-1 . TRBV10-3
CASSLGRQGTNEQFF TGTGCCAGCAGTTTAGGGCGACAGGGAACGAATGAGCAGTTCTTC . TRBJ2-1 TRBD1 TRBV28
CASSFRRINYGYTF TGTGCCAGCAGCTTCCGACGGATTAACTATGGCTACACCTTC . TRBJ1-2 . TRBV7-2
CASSAQGGTEAFF TGTGCCAGCAGTGCACAGGGTGGCACTGAAGCTTTCTTT . TRBJ1-1 . TRBV2
CASSQISGAFEQFF TGTGCCAGCAGCCAAATATCGGGAGCTTTTGAGCAGTTCTTC few TRBJ2-1 . TRBV4-2
CASRMGQTLGNTIYF TGTGCCAGCAGGATGGGACAGACTCTAGGAAACACCATATATTTT . TRBJ1-3 TRBD1 TRBV2
CASSQQGRPETQYF TGTGCCAGCAGCCAGCAGGGGCGCCCAGAGACCCAGTACTTC . TRBJ2-5 . TRBV7-2
CASREGNTGELFF TGTGCCAGCAGGGAGGGGAACACCGGGGAGCTGTTTTTT . TRBJ2-2 . TRBV11-2
CASSGRSSYNSPLHF TGTGCCAGCAGTGGCAGGAGCTCCTATAATTCACCCCTCCACTTT few TRBJ1-6 . TRBV6-6
CASSLSQVFVNTEAFF TGCGCCAGCAGCTTGAGCCAGGTCTTCGTGAACACTGAAGCTTTCTTT . TRBJ1-1 . TRBV5-1
CAIKGGEETQYF TGTGCCATCAAAGGCGGTGAAGAGACCCAGTACTTC . TRBJ2-5 . TRBV10-3
CASSIISGANVLTF TGTGCCAGCAGTATCATCTCTGGGGCCAACGTCCTGACTTTC . TRBJ2-6 . TRBV28
CASSYQQGQETQYF TGTGCCAGCAGCTACCAACAGGGTCAAGAGACCCAGTACTTC once TRBJ2-5 . TRBV7-2
CASSPREFYYNEQFF TGTGCCAGTAGCCCACGGGAGTTCTACTACAATGAGCAGTTCTTC once TRBJ2-1 . TRBV19
CASSEGQGNEQYF TGCGCCAGCAGCGAGGGACAGGGGAACGAGCAGTACTTC . TRBJ2-7 TRBD1 TRBV4-1
CASRFMSSPLHF TGTGCCAGCCGGTTCATGTCCTCACCCCTCCACTTT . TRBJ1-6 . TRBV2